Listed below are T cell receptor beta chains from one sample, sequenced in a study of control samples from healthy donors and cancer patients. Repertoires were generated with immunoSEQ multiplex PCR, while TCRdb's copy carries only in-frame clones and drops some. The table has some 20,000 clones, around 80% seen once; the top ten hold around 30%. The sequenced material came from PBMCs. These receptors were taken from a man older than 75 with head and neck cancer. CDR3s include the opening cysteine and the closing phenylalanine or tryptophan. D genes are given only for firm matches. Size values are once, few and many counts, or a class for expanded clones, and some rows have none.

CDR3 DNA: TGTGCCAGCAGTCCATTATGGAGGAGGCAGGGTCTAGAGACCCAGTACTTC
CDR3 protein: CASSPLWRRQGLETQYF
D gene: .
clone size: .
J gene: TRBJ2-5
V gene: TRBV27
CDR3 length: 17

CDR3 DNA: TGCGCCAGCAGCTTGTATGGGGCGGGGGCTGAAGCTTTCTTT
CDR3 protein: CASSLYGAGAEAFF
D gene: .
clone size: .
J gene: TRBJ1-1
V gene: TRBV5-1
CDR3 length: 14

CDR3 DNA: TGTGCCAGCAGTTACGTGGTGAACACTGAAGCTTTCTTT
CDR3 protein: CASSYVVNTEAFF
D gene: .
clone size: .
J gene: TRBJ1-1
V gene: TRBV6-6
CDR3 length: 13

CDR3 DNA: TGTGCCAGCAGCCAATCCGGGACAGATACGCAGTATTTT
CDR3 protein: CASSQSGTDTQYF
D gene: .
clone size: .
J gene: TRBJ2-3
V gene: TRBV3-1/TRBV3-2
CDR3 length: 13

CDR3 DNA: TGTGCCAGCAGTTTAGGGATGAACACTGAAGCTTTCTTT
CDR3 protein: CASSLGMNTEAFF
D gene: .
clone size: .
J gene: TRBJ1-1
V gene: TRBV28
CDR3 length: 13

CDR3 DNA: TGTGCCAGCAGCAATACAGGGTCCACTGAAGCTTTCTTT
CDR3 protein: CASSNTGSTEAFF
D gene: .
clone size: .
J gene: TRBJ1-1
V gene: TRBV7-3
CDR3 length: 13

CDR3 DNA: TGTGCCAGCAGAACGGACGGAAACACCATATATTTT
CDR3 protein: CASRTDGNTIYF
D gene: .
clone size: .
J gene: TRBJ1-3
V gene: TRBV12-3/TRBV12-4
CDR3 length: 12

CDR3 DNA: TGCGCCAGCAGCCACCCCCTTCAACTAGCGGGGGTCCGGGATACGCAGTATTTT
CDR3 protein: CASSHPLQLAGVRDTQYF
D gene: TRBD2
clone size: .
J gene: TRBJ2-3
V gene: TRBV4-1
CDR3 length: 18

CDR3 DNA: TGTGCCAGCAGCTTTACTAGCGGAGACTACGAGCAGTACTTC
CDR3 protein: CASSFTSGDYEQYF
D gene: TRBD2
clone size: .
J gene: TRBJ2-7
V gene: TRBV7-2
CDR3 length: 14

CDR3 DNA: TGTGCCAGCATATCGGTACGGTGGACTGAAGCTTTCTTT
CDR3 protein: CASISVRWTEAFF
D gene: .
clone size: .
J gene: TRBJ1-1
V gene: TRBV5-6
CDR3 length: 13

CDR3 DNA: TGTGCCAGCAGCTTGGCGCGGATCGGGGAGACCCAGTACTTC
CDR3 protein: CASSLARIGETQYF
D gene: .
clone size: .
J gene: TRBJ2-5
V gene: TRBV5-8
CDR3 length: 14

CDR3 DNA: TGTGCCAGCAGTTACTTGGGGAACACTGAAGCTTTCTTT
CDR3 protein: CASSYLGNTEAFF
D gene: .
clone size: .
J gene: TRBJ1-1
V gene: TRBV6-2/TRBV6-3
CDR3 length: 13

CDR3 DNA: TGTGCCAGCAGCTTAGATGCGGTCCAAGAGACCCAGTACTTC
CDR3 protein: CASSLDAVQETQYF
D gene: .
clone size: .
J gene: TRBJ2-5
V gene: TRBV7-9
CDR3 length: 14

CDR3 DNA: TGCGCCAGCAGCTTGCTTAGCGGGAGTTCAGATACGCAGTATTTT
CDR3 protein: CASSLLSGSSDTQYF
D gene: TRBD2
clone size: .
J gene: TRBJ2-3
V gene: TRBV5-1
CDR3 length: 15

CDR3 DNA: TGTGCCTTCGCCGGGACTAGCGGGGGGGATTCCTACAATGAGCAGTTCTTC
CDR3 protein: CAFAGTSGGDSYNEQFF
D gene: TRBD2
clone size: few
J gene: TRBJ2-1
V gene: TRBV30
CDR3 length: 17

CDR3 DNA: TGTGCCAGCAGTGACCCTTTTCGGGACACCGGGGAGCTGTTTTTT
CDR3 protein: CASSDPFRDTGELFF
D gene: .
clone size: .
J gene: TRBJ2-2
V gene: TRBV6-4
CDR3 length: 15

CDR3 DNA: TGTGCCAGCAGCTTAGCATTGTCCTACAATGAGCAGTTCTTC
CDR3 protein: CASSLALSYNEQFF
D gene: .
clone size: .
J gene: TRBJ2-1
V gene: TRBV7-2
CDR3 length: 14

CDR3 DNA: TGTGCCAGCAGTTACGGGGCTAGCGGGACGACGGGGGAGGAGACCCAGTACTTC
CDR3 protein: CASSYGASGTTGEETQYF
D gene: TRBD2
clone size: .
J gene: TRBJ2-5
V gene: TRBV6-2/TRBV6-3
CDR3 length: 18

CDR3 DNA: TGTGCCAGTAGTCCGGGGTTTTCCACTGAAGCTTTCTTT
CDR3 protein: CASSPGFSTEAFF
D gene: .
clone size: .
J gene: TRBJ1-1
V gene: TRBV19
CDR3 length: 13

CDR3 DNA: TGTGCCAGCAGCTTGGGGCCGGGAGACGAGCAGTACTTC
CDR3 protein: CASSLGPGDEQYF
D gene: .
clone size: .
J gene: TRBJ2-7
V gene: TRBV5-5
CDR3 length: 13

CDR3 DNA: TGCGCCAGCAGCTTGTACGGTTACAATGAGCAGTTCTTC
CDR3 protein: CASSLYGYNEQFF
D gene: .
clone size: few
J gene: TRBJ2-1
V gene: TRBV5-1
CDR3 length: 13

CDR3 DNA: TGTGCCAGCAGCGTAGCTCGGGCTAGCGTCCCCTCTGGGGCCAACGTCCTGACTTTC
CDR3 protein: CASSVARASVPSGANVLTF
D gene: .
clone size: .
J gene: TRBJ2-6
V gene: TRBV9
CDR3 length: 19

CDR3 DNA: TGTGCCAGCTCACTCCGGGCAGGGTTAGAAAACACTGAAGCTTTCTTT
CDR3 protein: CASSLRAGLENTEAFF
D gene: .
clone size: .
J gene: TRBJ1-1
V gene: TRBV18
CDR3 length: 16

CDR3 DNA: TGTGCCAGTAGTATCGGGGGGCCGGGGGAGCAGTACTTC
CDR3 protein: CASSIGGPGEQYF
D gene: .
clone size: .
J gene: TRBJ2-7
V gene: TRBV19
CDR3 length: 13

CDR3 DNA: TGTGCCAGCAGTCCCCTACCGGGTCCCGCTGACTACGAGCAGTACTTC
CDR3 protein: CASSPLPGPADYEQYF
D gene: .
clone size: .
J gene: TRBJ2-7
V gene: TRBV28
CDR3 length: 16

CDR3 DNA: TGTGCCAGCAGCGTAGCTGAGGGGGGGAGGACTGAAGCTTTCTTT
CDR3 protein: CASSVAEGGRTEAFF
D gene: .
clone size: .
J gene: TRBJ1-1
V gene: TRBV9
CDR3 length: 15

CDR3 DNA: TGCAGCGTTGAAGGGCAGGCGAACACTGAAGCTTTCTTT
CDR3 protein: CSVEGQANTEAFF
D gene: .
clone size: .
J gene: TRBJ1-1
V gene: TRBV29-1
CDR3 length: 13

CDR3 DNA: TGTGCCAGCAGCCAAGATCGTCTCTTAACCGCGAACACCGGGGAGCTGTTTTTT
CDR3 protein: CASSQDRLLTANTGELFF
D gene: .
clone size: few
J gene: TRBJ2-2
V gene: TRBV3-1/TRBV3-2
CDR3 length: 18

CDR3 DNA: TGTGCCAGCAGCTTGGAACAGGTTGGGGGTGGGACTGAAGCTTTCTTT
CDR3 protein: CASSLEQVGGGTEAFF
D gene: .
clone size: .
J gene: TRBJ1-1
V gene: TRBV5-4
CDR3 length: 16

CDR3 DNA: TGCGCCAGCAGTACAGCGGGAGGGCCACACGAGCAGTACTTC
CDR3 protein: CASSTAGGPHEQYF
D gene: TRBD2
clone size: once
J gene: TRBJ2-7
V gene: TRBV10-2
CDR3 length: 14

CDR3 DNA: TGTGCCAGCAGCGTAGTTTCCAACTCCTACGAGCAGTACTTC
CDR3 protein: CASSVVSNSYEQYF
D gene: .
clone size: few
J gene: TRBJ2-7
V gene: TRBV9
CDR3 length: 14

CDR3 DNA: TGTGCCAGCAGCGTATCAGAGGGCTCCACTGAAGCTTTCTTT
CDR3 protein: CASSVSEGSTEAFF
D gene: .
clone size: few
J gene: TRBJ1-1
V gene: TRBV9
CDR3 length: 14

CDR3 DNA: TGTGCCAGCAGTTTGGGTAAACACTATGGCTACACCTTC
CDR3 protein: CASSLGKHYGYTF
D gene: .
clone size: .
J gene: TRBJ1-2
V gene: TRBV27
CDR3 length: 13

CDR3 DNA: TGTGCCAGCTCACCACGCCTCTACACAGGGGCGAAAGAGACCCAGTACTTC
CDR3 protein: CASSPRLYTGAKETQYF
D gene: TRBD1
clone size: .
J gene: TRBJ2-5
V gene: TRBV18
CDR3 length: 17

CDR3 DNA: TGTGCCAGTAGTAAAGGGACGCGTTTCTATGGCTACACCTTC
CDR3 protein: CASSKGTRFYGYTF
D gene: .
clone size: once
J gene: TRBJ1-2
V gene: TRBV19
CDR3 length: 14

CDR3 DNA: TGTGCCAGCAGCCTCTGGACAGGGTTTGGCGAGCAGTACTTC
CDR3 protein: CASSLWTGFGEQYF
D gene: TRBD1
clone size: .
J gene: TRBJ2-7
V gene: TRBV28
CDR3 length: 14

CDR3 DNA: TGTGCCAGCAGCCCCCGGGGGGGGTCCTCCTACGAGCAGTACTTC
CDR3 protein: CASSPRGGSSYEQYF
D gene: TRBD2
clone size: .
J gene: TRBJ2-7
V gene: TRBV7-9
CDR3 length: 15

CDR3 DNA: TGTGCCAGCAGCTTAGGACAGAGCCATTCTTACGAGCAGTACTTC
CDR3 protein: CASSLGQSHSYEQYF
D gene: .
clone size: .
J gene: TRBJ2-7
V gene: TRBV7-9
CDR3 length: 15

CDR3 DNA: TGTGCCAGCAGCGTAGGGGGGTTCGCCTATAATTCACCCCTCCACTTT
CDR3 protein: CASSVGGFAYNSPLHF
D gene: .
clone size: once
J gene: TRBJ1-6
V gene: TRBV9
CDR3 length: 16

CDR3 DNA: TGTGCCAGCAGCGCGACCCGCACAGATACGCAGTATTTT
CDR3 protein: CASSATRTDTQYF
D gene: .
clone size: .
J gene: TRBJ2-3
V gene: TRBV9
CDR3 length: 13

CDR3 DNA: TGTGCCAGCAGCCTATCAGGGGGGAACACTGAAGCTTTCTTT
CDR3 protein: CASSLSGGNTEAFF
D gene: TRBD1
clone size: .
J gene: TRBJ1-1
V gene: TRBV7-2
CDR3 length: 14

CDR3 DNA: TGTGCCAGCAGCTTAGACTCCTACAATGAGCAGTTCTTC
CDR3 protein: CASSLDSYNEQFF
D gene: .
clone size: .
J gene: TRBJ2-1
V gene: TRBV7-2
CDR3 length: 13

CDR3 DNA: TGTGCCAGCAGTGGGACTAGCGGGAGGGACTGGGAGCAGTTCTTC
CDR3 protein: CASSGTSGRDWEQFF
D gene: TRBD2
clone size: .
J gene: TRBJ2-1
V gene: TRBV2
CDR3 length: 15

CDR3 DNA: TGCGCCAGCAGCCAAGATCCCGCAGGAATGAACACTGAAGCTTTCTTT
CDR3 protein: CASSQDPAGMNTEAFF
D gene: .
clone size: .
J gene: TRBJ1-1
V gene: TRBV4-1
CDR3 length: 16

CDR3 DNA: TGTGCCAGCAGCAGAGGGGGGTCGGGAAACACCATATATTTT
CDR3 protein: CASSRGGSGNTIYF
D gene: .
clone size: .
J gene: TRBJ1-3
V gene: TRBV7-2
CDR3 length: 14

CDR3 DNA: TGCGCCAGCAGCCTAAAGGTGTCCAACACCGGGGAGCTGTTTTTT
CDR3 protein: CASSLKVSNTGELFF
D gene: .
clone size: .
J gene: TRBJ2-2
V gene: TRBV4-3
CDR3 length: 15

CDR3 DNA: TGTGCCAGCAGCGCCGCGGGGTGGGGCTATGGCTACACCTTC
CDR3 protein: CASSAAGWGYGYTF
D gene: .
clone size: .
J gene: TRBJ1-2
V gene: TRBV9
CDR3 length: 14

CDR3 DNA: TGTGCCAGCAGTTTTTCGGGCTACTATGGCTACACCTTC
CDR3 protein: CASSFSGYYGYTF
D gene: .
clone size: .
J gene: TRBJ1-2
V gene: TRBV27
CDR3 length: 13

CDR3 DNA: TGTGCCAGCAGTGCGGACAGGGGGGACTCCGGGGAGCTGTTTTTT
CDR3 protein: CASSADRGDSGELFF
D gene: TRBD1
clone size: .
J gene: TRBJ2-2
V gene: TRBV6-4
CDR3 length: 15

CDR3 DNA: TGTGCCAGTAGGCAGGACAGGGATAGCAATCAGCCCCAGCATTTT
CDR3 protein: CASRQDRDSNQPQHF
D gene: TRBD1
clone size: once
J gene: TRBJ1-5
V gene: TRBV19
CDR3 length: 15

CDR3 DNA: TGTGCCACCCAGGGGGTGCTGGACTATGGCTACACCTTC
CDR3 protein: CATQGVLDYGYTF
D gene: TRBD1
clone size: .
J gene: TRBJ1-2
V gene: TRBV7-8
CDR3 length: 13

CDR3 DNA: TGCAGCGTTGCCCGGGACAGGGGGAGCTACGAGCAGTACTTC
CDR3 protein: CSVARDRGSYEQYF
D gene: TRBD1
clone size: .
J gene: TRBJ2-7
V gene: TRBV29-1
CDR3 length: 14

CDR3 DNA: TGTGCCAGTAGTTCCGATGGGCAGGGAGACTATGGCTACACCTTC
CDR3 protein: CASSSDGQGDYGYTF
D gene: .
clone size: once
J gene: TRBJ1-2
V gene: TRBV19
CDR3 length: 15

CDR3 DNA: TGTGCCAGTAGTATGTCAATCCCCGGGGAGCTGTTTTTT
CDR3 protein: CASSMSIPGELFF
D gene: .
clone size: .
J gene: TRBJ2-2
V gene: TRBV19
CDR3 length: 13

CDR3 DNA: TGTGCCAGTTACCAACCGGGACAGTCTAATGAAAAACTGTTTTTT
CDR3 protein: CASYQPGQSNEKLFF
D gene: TRBD1
clone size: .
J gene: TRBJ1-4
V gene: TRBV19
CDR3 length: 15

CDR3 DNA: TGTGCCAGCAGCCAAGCATTGCGGACAGGGACGACTTCGCCTGTGGGTTCACCCCTCCACTTT
CDR3 protein: CASSQALRTGTTSPVGSPLHF
D gene: TRBD1
clone size: .
J gene: TRBJ1-6
V gene: TRBV3-1/TRBV3-2
CDR3 length: 21

CDR3 DNA: TGTGCCAGCTCACCCGACAGGCGTTCCTACGAGCAGTACTTC
CDR3 protein: CASSPDRRSYEQYF
D gene: .
clone size: .
J gene: TRBJ2-7
V gene: TRBV18
CDR3 length: 14